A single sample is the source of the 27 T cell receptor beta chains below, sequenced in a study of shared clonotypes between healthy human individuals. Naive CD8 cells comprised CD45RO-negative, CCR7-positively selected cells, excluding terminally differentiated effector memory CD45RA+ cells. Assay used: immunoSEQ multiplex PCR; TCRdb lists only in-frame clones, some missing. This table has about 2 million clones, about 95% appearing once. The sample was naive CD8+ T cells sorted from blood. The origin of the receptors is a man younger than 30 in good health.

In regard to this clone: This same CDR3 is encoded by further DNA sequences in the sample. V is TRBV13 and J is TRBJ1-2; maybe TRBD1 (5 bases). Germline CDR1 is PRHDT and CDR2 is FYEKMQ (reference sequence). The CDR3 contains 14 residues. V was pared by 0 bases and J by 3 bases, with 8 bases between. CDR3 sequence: CASSLGQGDYGYTF. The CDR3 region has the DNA TGTGCCAGCAGCTTAGGCCAGGGCGACTATGGCTACACCTTC.

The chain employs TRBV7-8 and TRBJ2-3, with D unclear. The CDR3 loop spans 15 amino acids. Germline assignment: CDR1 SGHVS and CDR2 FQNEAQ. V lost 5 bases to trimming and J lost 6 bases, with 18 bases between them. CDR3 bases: TGTGCCAGCAGCCGGACGGATGGGGTTGGCGATACGCAGTATTTT. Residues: CASSRTDGVGDTQYF. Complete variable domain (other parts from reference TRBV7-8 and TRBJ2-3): GAGVSQSPRYKVAKRGQDVALRCDPISGHVSLFWYQQALGQGPEFLTYFQNEAQLDKSGLPSDRFFAERPEGSVSTLKIQRTQQEDSAVYLCASSRTDGVGDTQYFGPGTRLTVL.

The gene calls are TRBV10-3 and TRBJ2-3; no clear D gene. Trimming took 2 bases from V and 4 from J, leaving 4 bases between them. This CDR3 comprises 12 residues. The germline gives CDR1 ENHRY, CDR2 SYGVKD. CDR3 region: CAISEAADTQYF. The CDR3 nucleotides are TGTGCCATCAGTGAGGCGGCAGATACGCAGTATTTT.

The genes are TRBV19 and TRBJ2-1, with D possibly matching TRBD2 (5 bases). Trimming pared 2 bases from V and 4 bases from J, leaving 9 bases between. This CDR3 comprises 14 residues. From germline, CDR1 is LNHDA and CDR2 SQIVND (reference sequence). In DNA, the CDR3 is TGTGCCAGTAGTATATTGGAGGCGTACAATGAGCAGTTCTTC. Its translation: CASSILEAYNEQFF.

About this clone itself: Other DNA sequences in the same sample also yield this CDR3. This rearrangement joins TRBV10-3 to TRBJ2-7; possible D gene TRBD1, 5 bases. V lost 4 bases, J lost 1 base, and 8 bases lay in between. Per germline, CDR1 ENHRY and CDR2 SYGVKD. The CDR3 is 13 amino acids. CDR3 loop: CAISASGSYEQYF. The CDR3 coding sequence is TGTGCCATCAGTGCATCAGGGTCCTACGAGCAGTACTTC.

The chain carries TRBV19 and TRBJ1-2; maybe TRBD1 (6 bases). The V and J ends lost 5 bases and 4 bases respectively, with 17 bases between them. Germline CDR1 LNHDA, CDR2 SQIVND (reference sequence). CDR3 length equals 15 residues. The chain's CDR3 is CASSPSATGVYGYTF. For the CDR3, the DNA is TGTGCCAGTAGTCCCTCCGCGACAGGAGTCTATGGCTACACCTTC. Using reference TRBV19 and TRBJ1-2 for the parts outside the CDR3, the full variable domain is DGGITQSPKYLFRKEGQNVTLSCEQNLNHDAMYWYRQDPGQGLRLIYYSQIVNDFQKGDIAEGYSVSREKKESFPLTVTSAQKNPTAFYLCASSPSATGVYGYTFGSGTRLTVV.

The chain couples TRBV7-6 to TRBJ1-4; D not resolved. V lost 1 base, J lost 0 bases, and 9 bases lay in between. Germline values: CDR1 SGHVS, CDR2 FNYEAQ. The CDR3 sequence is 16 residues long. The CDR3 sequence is CASSLGKHATNEKLFF. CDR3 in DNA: TGTGCCAGCAGCTTAGGCAAACATGCAACTAATGAAAAACTGTTTTTT.

The CDR3 loop is CASSPWTSGGSYNEQFF. Written as DNA, the CDR3 is TGTGCCAGCAGCCCCTGGACTAGCGGGGGATCCTACAATGAGCAGTTCTTC. The V gene is TRBV7-9, the J gene TRBJ2-1, with 13 bases fitting TRBD2. The CDR3 sequence is 17 residues long. V gave up 5 bases and J gave up 1 base; unmatched junction bases: 5. The germline gives CDR1 SEHNR, CDR2 FQNEAQ (reference sequence).

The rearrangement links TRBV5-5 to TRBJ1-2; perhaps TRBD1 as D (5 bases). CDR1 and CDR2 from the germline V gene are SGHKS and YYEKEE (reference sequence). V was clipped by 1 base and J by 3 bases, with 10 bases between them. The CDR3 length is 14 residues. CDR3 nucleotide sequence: TGTGCCAGCAGCTTGTTCCCACAGGACTATGGCTACACCTTC. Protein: CASSLFPQDYGYTF.

In nucleotides, the CDR3 is TGTGCCAGCAGTACCCGGACAGGTCTCTACGAGCAGTACTTC. Translated: CASSTRTGLYEQYF. The chain is built from TRBV2 and TRBJ2-7, with 7 nucleotides matching TRBD1. V was clipped by 5 bases and J by 3 bases; unmatched bases: 7. CDR1 and CDR2 (germline): SNHLY, FYNNEI. This CDR3 has 14 residues.

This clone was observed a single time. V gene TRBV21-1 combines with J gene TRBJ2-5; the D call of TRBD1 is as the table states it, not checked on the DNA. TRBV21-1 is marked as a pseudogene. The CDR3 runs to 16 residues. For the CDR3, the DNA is TGTGCCAGCGAAAAGGGCACACAGGGCCCCATTCGGACCCAGTACTTC. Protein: CASEKGTQGPIRTQYF.

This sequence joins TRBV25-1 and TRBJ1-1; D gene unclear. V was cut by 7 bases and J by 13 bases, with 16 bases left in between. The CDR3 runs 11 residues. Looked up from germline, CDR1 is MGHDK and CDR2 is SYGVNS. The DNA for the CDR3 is TGTGCCAGCAAGGTTGCGGGAGAGAGTTTCTTT. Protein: CASKVAGESFF. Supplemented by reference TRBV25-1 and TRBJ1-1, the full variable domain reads EADIYQTPRYLVIGTGKKITLECSQTMGHDKMYWYQQDPGMELHLIHYSYGVNSTEKGDLSSESTVSRIRTEHFPLTLESARPSHTSQYLCASKVAGESFFGQGTRLTVV.

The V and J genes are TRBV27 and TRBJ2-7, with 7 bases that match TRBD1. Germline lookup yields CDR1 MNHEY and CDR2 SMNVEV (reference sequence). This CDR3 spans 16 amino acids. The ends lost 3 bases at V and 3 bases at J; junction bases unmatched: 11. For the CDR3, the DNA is TGTGCCAGCAGTTTGTCCCAGGGGACAGTCCACTACGAGCAGTACTTC. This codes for CASSLSQGTVHYEQYF.

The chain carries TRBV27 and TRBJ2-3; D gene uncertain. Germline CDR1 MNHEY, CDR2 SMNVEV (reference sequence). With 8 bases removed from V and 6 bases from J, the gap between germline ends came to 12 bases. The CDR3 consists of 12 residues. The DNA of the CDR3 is TGTGCCAGCTCCACCCGTCCCGATACGCAGTATTTT. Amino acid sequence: CASSTRPDTQYF.

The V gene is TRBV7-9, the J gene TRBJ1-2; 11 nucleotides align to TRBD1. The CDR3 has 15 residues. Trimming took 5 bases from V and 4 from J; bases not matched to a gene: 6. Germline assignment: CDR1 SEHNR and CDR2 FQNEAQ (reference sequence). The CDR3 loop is CASSVDRGLGYGYTF. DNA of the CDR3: TGTGCCAGCAGCGTGGACAGGGGGCTCGGCTATGGCTACACCTTC. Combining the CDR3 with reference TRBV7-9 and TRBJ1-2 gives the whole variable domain DTGVSQNPRHKITKRGQNVTFRCDPISEHNRLYWYRQTLGQGPEFLTYFQNEAQLEKSRLLSDRFSAERPKGSFSTLEIQRTEQGDSAMYLCASSVDRGLGYGYTFGSGTRLTVV.

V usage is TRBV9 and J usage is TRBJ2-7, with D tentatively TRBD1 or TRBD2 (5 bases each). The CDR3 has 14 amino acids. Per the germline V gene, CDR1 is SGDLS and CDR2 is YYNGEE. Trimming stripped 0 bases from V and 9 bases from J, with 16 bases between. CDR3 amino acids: CASSVAGTPGAQYF. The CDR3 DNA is TGTGCCAGCAGCGTAGCAGGGACGCCAGGCGCGCAGTACTTC.

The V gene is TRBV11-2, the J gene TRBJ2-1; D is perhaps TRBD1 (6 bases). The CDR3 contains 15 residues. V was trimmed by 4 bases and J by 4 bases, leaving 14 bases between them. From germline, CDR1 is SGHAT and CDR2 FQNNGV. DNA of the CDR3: TGTGCCAGCAGCTCCCGGGACACCCCTTACAATGAGCAGTTCTTC. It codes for CASSSRDTPYNEQFF.

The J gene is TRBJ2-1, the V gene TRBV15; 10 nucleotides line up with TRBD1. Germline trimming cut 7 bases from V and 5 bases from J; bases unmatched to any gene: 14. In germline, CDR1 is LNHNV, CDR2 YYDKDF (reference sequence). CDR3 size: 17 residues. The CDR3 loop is CATNSKLGQGIHNEQFF. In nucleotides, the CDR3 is TGTGCCACCAACTCGAAATTGGGACAGGGGATTCACAATGAGCAGTTCTTC.

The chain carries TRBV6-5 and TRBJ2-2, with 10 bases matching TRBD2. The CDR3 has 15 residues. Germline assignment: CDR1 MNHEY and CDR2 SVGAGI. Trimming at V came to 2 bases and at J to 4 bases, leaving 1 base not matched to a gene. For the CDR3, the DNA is TGTGCCAGCAGTTACCTAGCGGGGGTCACCGGGGAGCTGTTTTTT. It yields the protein CASSYLAGVTGELFF.

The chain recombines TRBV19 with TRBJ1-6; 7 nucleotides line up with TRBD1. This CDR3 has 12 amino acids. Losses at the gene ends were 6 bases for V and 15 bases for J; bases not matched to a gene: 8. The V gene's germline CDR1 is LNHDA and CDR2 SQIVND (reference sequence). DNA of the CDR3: TGTGCCAGTAGCGGGGACAGATACGGCCTCCACTTT. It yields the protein CASSGDRYGLHF.

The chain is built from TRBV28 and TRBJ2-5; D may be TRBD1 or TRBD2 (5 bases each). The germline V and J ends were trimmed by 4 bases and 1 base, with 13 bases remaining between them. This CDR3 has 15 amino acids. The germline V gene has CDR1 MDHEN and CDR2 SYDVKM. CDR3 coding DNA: TGTGCCAGCAGTTCCTACCGGGACCCCCAAGAGACCCAGTACTTC. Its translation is CASSSYRDPQETQYF.

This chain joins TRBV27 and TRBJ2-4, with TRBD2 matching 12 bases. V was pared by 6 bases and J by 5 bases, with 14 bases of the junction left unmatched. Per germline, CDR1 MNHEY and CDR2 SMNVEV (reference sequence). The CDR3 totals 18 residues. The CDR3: CASSSTSGGFGGENIQYF. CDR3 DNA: TGTGCCAGCAGCTCTACTAGCGGGGGGTTTGGCGGCGAAAACATTCAGTACTTC.

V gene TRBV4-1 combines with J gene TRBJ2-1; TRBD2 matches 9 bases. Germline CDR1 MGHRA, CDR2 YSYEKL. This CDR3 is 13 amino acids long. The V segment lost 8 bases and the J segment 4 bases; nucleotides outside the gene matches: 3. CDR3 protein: CASARGGYNEQFF. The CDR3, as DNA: TGCGCCAGCGCGCGGGGGGGATACAATGAGCAGTTCTTC.

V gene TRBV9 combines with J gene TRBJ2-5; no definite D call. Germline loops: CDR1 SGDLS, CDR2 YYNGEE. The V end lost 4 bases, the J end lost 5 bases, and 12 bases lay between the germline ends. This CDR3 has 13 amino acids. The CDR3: CASSPASGETQYF. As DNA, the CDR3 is TGTGCCAGCAGCCCCGCCTCCGGGGAGACCCAGTACTTC.

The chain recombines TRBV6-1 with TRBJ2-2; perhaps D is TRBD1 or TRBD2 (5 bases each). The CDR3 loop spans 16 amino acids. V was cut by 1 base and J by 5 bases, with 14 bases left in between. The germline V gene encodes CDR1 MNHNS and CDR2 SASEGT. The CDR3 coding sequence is TGTGCCAGCAGTGAAGGACCCGGGACGGGGACCGGGGAGCTGTTTTTT. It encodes CASSEGPGTGTGELFF.

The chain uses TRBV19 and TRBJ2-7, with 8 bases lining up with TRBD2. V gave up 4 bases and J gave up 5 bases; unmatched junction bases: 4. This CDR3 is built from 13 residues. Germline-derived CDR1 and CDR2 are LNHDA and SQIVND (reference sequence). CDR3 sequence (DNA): TGTGCCAGTAGTACAGGACTAGCCCACGAGCAGTACTTC. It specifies CASSTGLAHEQYF.

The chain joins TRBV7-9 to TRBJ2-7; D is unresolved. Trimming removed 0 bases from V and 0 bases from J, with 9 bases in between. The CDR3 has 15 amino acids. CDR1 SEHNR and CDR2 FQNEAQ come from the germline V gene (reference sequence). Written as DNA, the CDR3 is TGTGCCAGCAGCTTAGCGCCAAGAGCCTCCTACGAGCAGTACTTC. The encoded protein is CASSLAPRASYEQYF.